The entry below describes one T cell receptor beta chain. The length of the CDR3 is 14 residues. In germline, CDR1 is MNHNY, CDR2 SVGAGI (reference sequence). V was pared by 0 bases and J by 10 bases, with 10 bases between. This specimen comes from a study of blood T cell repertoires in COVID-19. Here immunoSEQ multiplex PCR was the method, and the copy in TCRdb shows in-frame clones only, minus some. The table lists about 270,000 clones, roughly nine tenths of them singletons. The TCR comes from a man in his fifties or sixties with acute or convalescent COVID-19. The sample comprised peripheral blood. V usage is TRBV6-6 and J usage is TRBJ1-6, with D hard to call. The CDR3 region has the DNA TGTGCCAGCAGTTACTCGGAGCCCAGATCACCCCTCCACTTT. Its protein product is CASSYSEPRSPLHF.